This entry describes one T cell receptor (beta chain). Its specificity is not known. From the reads, TCRdb called clonotypes with MiXCR, one entry per CDR3 protein. The repertoire includes a few hundred thousand distinct CDR3 sequences, approximately 9.2% of them detected once, and more than 12% sits in the top ten. The sample belongs to a study of T cell repertoires in cytomegalovirus infection. At the level of the study: Indications came from public TCR beta signatures; they pointed to CMV infection and to a matching HLA type.

Germline CDR1 and CDR2: SGHTA and FQGNSA. V shed 5 bases, J shed 9 bases, and the junction held 10 bases outside the gene matches. CDR3 length: 14 residues. Study-wide results and caveats: Public TCR beta family frequency separated CMV-and-HLA carriers, including in an independent cohort. CMV-specific TCR beta clonotypes restricted by HLA-C were the ones dominating the ex vivo response.

The V call is TRBV7-2, the J call TRBJ2-1; 7 nucleotides match TRBD1. This TCR came from a human donor in good health (CMV status not recorded). Some clones in this sample may be carry-over from other donors' samples. The sample taken for sequencing was PBMCs. This CDR3 reads CASSATGQAGEQFF. The DNA of the CDR3 is TGTGCCAGCAGCGCCACCGGACAGGCTGGTGAGCAGTTCTTC.